This record concerns one TCR beta chain sequence. Which antigen it targets is not known. Base qualities are not provided; no much larger clone lies one nucleotide away. The sample is drawn from a study of blood T cells in healthy people across ages (dated by TCRdb to the mid-2010s). With regard to the full study: In model experiments, template switching captured about one uniquely barcoded TCR beta cDNA molecule for every two T cells. Age-related changes in TCR beta repertoire diversity were measured in the study by deep sequencing normalized with unique cDNA molecular identifiers. Four age groups were formed from the donors: young (average approximately 15 years), middle-aged (around 41), aged (roughly 59) and long-lived (approximately 80). To avoid experimental bias, donors of different ages were randomly spread across the sequencing lanes. Two additional independent replicas of 1 million unique cDNA reads from the same blood draw were analyzed for two donors (one aged 18 to 30 and one aged 80 or older).

Results and caveats for the whole study, not just this receptor: Estimates of total diversity from one million sequenced T cells were regarded as lower bounds and underestimates. Since profiling was done on bulk unsorted PBMCs, naive and antigen-experienced compartments could not be conclusively compared. The percentage of naive T cells measured by flow cytometry correlated strongly with observed TCR beta diversity. Observed TCR beta diversity per million T cells fell roughly linearly with age, and a significant reduction was already apparent by age around 44. The long-lived group showed more naive CD4+ T cells, fewer expanded clones and increased TCR diversity than the aged group, suggesting age selection. Because the CMV infection status of the donors was unknown, age-related changes in expanded clonotypes may potentially have been confounded.

Systemically healthy Caucasian individuals from Russia, around 39 in total and aged about 6 to 100 years, were included as donors. Each donor gave approximately 10 milliliters of peripheral blood, collected into EDTA-treated Vacutainer tubes. Ficoll-Paque density-gradient centrifugation was used to isolate PBMCs, with at least 6.5 million per sample. Total RNA was extracted from PBMCs with Trizol reagent, with at least 5.5 micrograms obtained per sample. Naive CD45RAhigh/CD27high T cell percentages were measured by flow cytometry on a PBMC aliquot from every donor. Preparation of the library involved 5' RACE. Instrument on record: Illumina HiSeq 2500. A second 7 to 11 cycle PCR used a sample-barcoded 5' primer and a J-beta primer mix. Each TCR beta cDNA molecule received a unique molecular identifier from a template-switch 5' adaptor carrying 12 random nucleotides. Each sample yielded at least 3 million CDR3-containing paired-end reads. All of the RNA was converted into first-strand cDNA using the Mint cDNA synthesis kit, with a TRBC-specific oligonucleotide serving as the primer. Following uracil-DNA glycosylase treatment, a first 18-cycle PCR with universal primers M1SS and BC2_uni_R was performed on all cDNA. The authors processed their data as follows. For normalization, 1 million high-quality reads were randomly selected from each sample, with every read carrying a distinct molecular identifier. Reads sharing molecular identifiers were discarded rather than binned into consensus sequences. MiTCR, with a Q25 quality threshold and the strictest error-elimination algorithm, was used for CDR3 identification, clonotype clustering and error correction. A nonparametric unseen species model using Euler transformation provided a lower-bound estimate of total TCR beta diversity. The public reads were reprocessed in TCRdb via fastp at Q25 and MiXCR, keeping in-frame beta chains. When rows share a CDR3 protein, they turn into one entry using the most common DNA and genes. None of the V and J calls come from the authors' own analysis; TCRdb made them. The sample data list 450,000 to 700,000 distinct CDR3 sequences, and roughly 28% of these were observed just once. The top ten clonotypes cover around 20% of the sample.

CDR1 is given as DFQATT and CDR2 as SNEGSKA, both from the germline V gene (reference sequence). The CDR3 holds 12 amino acids from the cysteine to the phenylalanine. Of all the DNA, just the CDR3 is kept, 36 bases in frame from base 1. V loses 8 bases of germline sequence and J loses 2 bases, and the interval between the two ends is 12 bases. The clonotype comes from a woman between 65 and 79 years old in good health. Sequenced material: blood. The V and J segments used are TRBV20-1 and TRBJ2-5; no D segment can be confidently identified. The CDR3 protein sequence reads: CSPRHSQETQYF. The nucleotide sequence is TGCAGTCCAAGACACAGTCAAGAGACCCAGTACTTC.